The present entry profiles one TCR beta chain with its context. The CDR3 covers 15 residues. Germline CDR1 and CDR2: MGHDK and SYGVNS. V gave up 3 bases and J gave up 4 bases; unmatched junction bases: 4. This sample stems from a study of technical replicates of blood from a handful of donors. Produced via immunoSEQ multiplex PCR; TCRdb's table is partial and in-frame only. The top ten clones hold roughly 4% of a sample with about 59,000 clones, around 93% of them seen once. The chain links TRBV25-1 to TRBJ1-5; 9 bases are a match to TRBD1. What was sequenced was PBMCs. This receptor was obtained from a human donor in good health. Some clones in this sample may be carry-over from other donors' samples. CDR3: CASSDAGTGNQPQHF. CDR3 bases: TGTGCCAGCAGTGATGCCGGGACAGGGAATCAGCCCCAGCATTTT. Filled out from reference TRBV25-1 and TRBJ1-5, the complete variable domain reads EADIYQTPRYLVIGTGKKITLECSQTMGHDKMYWYQQDPGMELHLIHYSYGVNSTEKGDLSSESTVSRIRTEHFPLTLESARPSHTSQYLCASSDAGTGNQPQHFGDGTRLSIL.